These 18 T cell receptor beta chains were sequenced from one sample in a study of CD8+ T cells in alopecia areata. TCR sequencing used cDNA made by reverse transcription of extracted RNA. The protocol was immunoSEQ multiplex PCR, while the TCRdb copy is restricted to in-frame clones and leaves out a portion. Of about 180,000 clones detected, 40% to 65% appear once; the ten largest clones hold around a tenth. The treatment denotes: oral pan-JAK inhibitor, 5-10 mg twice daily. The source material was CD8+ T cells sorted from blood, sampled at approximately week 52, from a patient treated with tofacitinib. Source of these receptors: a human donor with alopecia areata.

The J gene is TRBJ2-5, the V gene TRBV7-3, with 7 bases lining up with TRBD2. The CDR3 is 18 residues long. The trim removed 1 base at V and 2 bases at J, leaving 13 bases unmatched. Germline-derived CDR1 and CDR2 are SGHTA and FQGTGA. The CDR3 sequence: CASSLKGMGQRGQETQYF. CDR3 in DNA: TGTGCCAGCAGCTTAAAGGGGATGGGGCAGCGGGGACAAGAGACCCAGTACTTC.

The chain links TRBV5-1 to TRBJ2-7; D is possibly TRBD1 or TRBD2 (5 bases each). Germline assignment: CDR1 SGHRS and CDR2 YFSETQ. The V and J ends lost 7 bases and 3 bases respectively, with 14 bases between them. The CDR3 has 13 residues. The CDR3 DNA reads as TGCGCCAGCGGCCGACAGAGCGGCTACGAGCAGTACTTC. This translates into CASGRQSGYEQYF. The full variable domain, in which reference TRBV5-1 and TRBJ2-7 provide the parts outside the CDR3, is KAGVTQTPRYLIKTRGQQVTLSCSPISGHRSVSWYQQTPGQGLQFLFEYFSETQRNKGNFPGRFSGRQFSNSRSEMNVSTLELGDSALYLCASGRQSGYEQYFGPGTRLTVT.

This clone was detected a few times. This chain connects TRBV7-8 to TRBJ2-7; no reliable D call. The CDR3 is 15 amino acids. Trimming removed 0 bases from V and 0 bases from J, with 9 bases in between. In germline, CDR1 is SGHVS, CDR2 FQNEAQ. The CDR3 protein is CASSLASGFSYEQYF. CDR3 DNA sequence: TGTGCCAGCAGCTTAGCGTCAGGTTTCTCCTACGAGCAGTACTTC.

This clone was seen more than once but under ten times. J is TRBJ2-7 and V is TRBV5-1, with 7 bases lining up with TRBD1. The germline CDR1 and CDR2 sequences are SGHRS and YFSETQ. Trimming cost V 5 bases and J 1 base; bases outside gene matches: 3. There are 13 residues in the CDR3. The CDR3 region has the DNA TGCGCCAGCAGACCGGGACAGTCCTACGAGCAGTACTTC. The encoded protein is CASRPGQSYEQYF.

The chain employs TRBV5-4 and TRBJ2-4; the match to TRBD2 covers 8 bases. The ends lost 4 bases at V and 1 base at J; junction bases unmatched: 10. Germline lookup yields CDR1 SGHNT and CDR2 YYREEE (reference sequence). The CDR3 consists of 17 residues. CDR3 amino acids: CASSRGPGLDAKNIQYF. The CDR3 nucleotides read TGTGCCAGCAGCCGGGGTCCGGGACTAGATGCCAAAAACATTCAGTACTTC.

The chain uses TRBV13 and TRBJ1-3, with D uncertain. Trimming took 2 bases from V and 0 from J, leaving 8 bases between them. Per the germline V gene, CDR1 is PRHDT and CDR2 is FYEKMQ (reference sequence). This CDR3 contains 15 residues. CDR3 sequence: CASSLRVSSGNTIYF. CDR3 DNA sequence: TGTGCCAGCAGCTTACGCGTCAGCTCTGGAAACACCATATATTTT.

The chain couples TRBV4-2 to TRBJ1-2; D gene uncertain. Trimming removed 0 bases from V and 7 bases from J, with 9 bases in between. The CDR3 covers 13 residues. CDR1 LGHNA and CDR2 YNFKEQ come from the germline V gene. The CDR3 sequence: CASSQERGGGYTF. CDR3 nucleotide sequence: TGTGCCAGCAGCCAAGAGAGAGGTGGTGGCTACACCTTC.

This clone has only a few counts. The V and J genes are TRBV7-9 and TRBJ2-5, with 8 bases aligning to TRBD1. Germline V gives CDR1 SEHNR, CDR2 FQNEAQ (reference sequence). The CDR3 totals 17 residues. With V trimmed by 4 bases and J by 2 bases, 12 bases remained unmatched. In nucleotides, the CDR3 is TGTGCCAGCAGCTCGGGACAGGAGGGCATAGATCAAGAGACCCAGTACTTC. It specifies CASSSGQEGIDQETQYF.

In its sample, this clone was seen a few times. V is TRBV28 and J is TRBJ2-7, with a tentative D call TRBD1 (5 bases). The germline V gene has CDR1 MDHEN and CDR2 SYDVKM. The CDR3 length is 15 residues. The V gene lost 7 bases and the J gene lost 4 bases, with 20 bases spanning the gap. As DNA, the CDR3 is TGTGCCAGCACTCCTCTAGGGGAACAGGATTACGAGCAGTACTTC. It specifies CASTPLGEQDYEQYF.

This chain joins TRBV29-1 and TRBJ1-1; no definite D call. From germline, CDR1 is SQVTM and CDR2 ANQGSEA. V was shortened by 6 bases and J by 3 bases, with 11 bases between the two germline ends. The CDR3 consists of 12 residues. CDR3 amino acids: CSVRVSYTEAFF. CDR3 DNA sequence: TGCAGCGTACGAGTTAGCTACACTGAAGCTTTCTTT.

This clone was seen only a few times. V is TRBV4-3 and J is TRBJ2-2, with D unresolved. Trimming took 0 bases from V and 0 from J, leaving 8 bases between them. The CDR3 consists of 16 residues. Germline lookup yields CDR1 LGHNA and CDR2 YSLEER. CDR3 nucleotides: TGCGCCAGCAGCCAAGATGGAGCGCCGAACACCGGGGAGCTGTTTTTT. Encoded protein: CASSQDGAPNTGELFF.

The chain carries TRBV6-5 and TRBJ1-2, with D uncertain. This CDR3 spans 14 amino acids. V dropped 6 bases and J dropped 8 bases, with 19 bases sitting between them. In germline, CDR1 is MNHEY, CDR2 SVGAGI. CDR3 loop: CASSPTGFLQGYTF. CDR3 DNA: TGTGCCAGCAGCCCCACGGGGTTTTTACAGGGCTACACCTTC.

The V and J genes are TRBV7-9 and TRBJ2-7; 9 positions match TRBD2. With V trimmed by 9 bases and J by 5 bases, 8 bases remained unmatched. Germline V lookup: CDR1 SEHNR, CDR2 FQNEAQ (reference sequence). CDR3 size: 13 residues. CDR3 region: CASAGGRAHEQYF. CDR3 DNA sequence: TGTGCCAGTGCGGGGGGGCGCGCCCACGAGCAGTACTTC.

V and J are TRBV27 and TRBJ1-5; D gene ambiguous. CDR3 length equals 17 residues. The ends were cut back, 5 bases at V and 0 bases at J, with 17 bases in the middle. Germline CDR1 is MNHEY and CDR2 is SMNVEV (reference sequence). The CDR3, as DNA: TGTGCCAGCAGTCTATATCCACAGAGTGATAGCAATCAGCCCCAGCATTTT. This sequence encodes CASSLYPQSDSNQPQHF.

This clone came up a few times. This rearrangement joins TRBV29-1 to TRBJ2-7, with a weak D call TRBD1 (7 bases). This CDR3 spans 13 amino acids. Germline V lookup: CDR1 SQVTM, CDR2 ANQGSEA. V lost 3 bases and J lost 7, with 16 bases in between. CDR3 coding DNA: TGCAGCGTTGACCCCGACAGGGCGGGGGAGCAGTACTTC. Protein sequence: CSVDPDRAGEQYF.

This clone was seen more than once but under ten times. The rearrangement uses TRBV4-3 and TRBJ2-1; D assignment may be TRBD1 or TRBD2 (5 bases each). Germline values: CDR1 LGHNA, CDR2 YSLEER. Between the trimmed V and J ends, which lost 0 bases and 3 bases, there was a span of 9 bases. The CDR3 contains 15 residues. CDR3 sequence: CASSQDRGLYNEQFF. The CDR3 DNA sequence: TGCGCCAGCAGCCAAGACCGGGGCCTCTACAATGAGCAGTTCTTC.

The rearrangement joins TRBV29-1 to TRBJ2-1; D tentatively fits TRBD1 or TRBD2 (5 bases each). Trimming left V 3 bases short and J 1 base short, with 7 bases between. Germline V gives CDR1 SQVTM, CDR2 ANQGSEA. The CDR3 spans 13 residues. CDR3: CSVDEGSYNEQFF. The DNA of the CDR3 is TGCAGCGTTGATGAGGGGTCCTACAATGAGCAGTTCTTC.

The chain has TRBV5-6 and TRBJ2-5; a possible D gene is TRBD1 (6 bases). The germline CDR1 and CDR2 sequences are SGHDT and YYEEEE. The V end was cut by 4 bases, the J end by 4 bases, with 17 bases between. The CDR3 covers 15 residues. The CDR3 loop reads CASSQAGEGGETQYF. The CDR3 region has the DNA TGTGCCAGCAGCCAGGCAGGGGAAGGAGGAGAGACCCAGTACTTC.